This T cell receptor beta chain was recovered during a study of neurological immune-mediated disorders (dated by TCRdb to between 2018 and 2021). Regarding the research as a whole: Peripheral blood TCR-beta repertoires from HTLV-I-associated myelopathy (HAM/TSP) patients, multiple sclerosis patients and healthy controls were compared by UMI-based sequencing. Alongside PBMC samples, the set of some 98 TCR-beta libraries contained longitudinal samples, technical triplicates, and paired CD4+ and CD8+ T-cell subsets that had been sorted. The cohort comprised 60 to 75 subjects: approximately 15 HAM/TSP patients, around 34 multiple sclerosis patients and 20 or so healthy controls.

The table lists this clonotype with a few counts. Its antigen is currently not known. There are no base qualities to consult, and no much larger clone falls within one base. cDNA was synthesized by template-switch 5'RACE using a primer carrying a 10-nucleotide random unique molecular identifier by which each TCR transcript was tagged. Every sequencing run covered 15-18 subjects and yielded more than 180 million TCR-beta sequences. The RNeasy kit was used to extract total RNA. Using the KAPA Real-time Library Amplification kit, TCR-beta VDJ regions were amplified with primers for the TCR constant region and the 5'RACE anchor. Sample indexes and Illumina adaptors were added in a first PCR, and a second PCR then increased library yield. After Ampure bead purification, the TCR product of roughly 650 bp was size-selected on a 2% E-gel SizeSelection system. Before pooling, library quality was assessed on a Bioanalyzer, concentration was determined with Qubit, and library quantification was performed with the Kapa Library Quantification kit. Libraries were sequenced paired-end 2 x 150 bp on an Illumina HiSeq 2500. To increase sequence diversity, roughly 24-31% phiX was spiked into each library pool. The published analysis was carried out like this. Quality-filtered reads were processed with the UMI-based MiGEC pipeline, which removed over 90% of raw TCR sequences during error correction. VDJ genes were aligned to IMGT germline references, and each clonotype was defined by a unique CDR3 amino acid sequence together with V-J genes. VDJtools evaluated clonal expansion, Shannon diversity and CDR3 relatedness (CalcPairwiseDistances, ClusterSamples); CLCbio workbench built phylogenetic trees. Expanded clones were defined as having at least 8 unique UMIs, based on coefficient-of-variation modelling across technical triplicates. Using fastp at Q25 and MiXCR, TCRdb reprocessed the public reads and kept productive beta chains. Each entry merges the rows of one CDR3 protein and shows their most common DNA and genes. The authors' filters were not applied to this entry. Within this sample are over 25,000 distinct CDR3 sequences, with 12% of them counted one time only. About 7.2% of the sample is in the top ten clones.

Summary of the overall study and its limitations: The highest TCR clonal expansion was observed in HAM/TSP patients, whereas the lowest was observed in MS patients, even when compared with healthy controls. No identical CDR3 amino acid sequences were found to be shared among expanded clones across subjects, suggesting that TCR-beta repertoires were private in all groups.

Healthy controls were blood bank volunteers in Maryland, USA. For the unsorted PBMC libraries, 2 million PBMCs were stored in RNAlater at -80 degrees C until RNA extraction and were used to generate the libraries. Peripheral blood was subjected to Ficoll-Hypaque density gradient centrifugation to isolate PBMCs, which were then cryopreserved in liquid nitrogen. The sequencing input was PBMCs. This clonotype was sampled from a man aged 55 to 70 in good health.

The CDR3 in this case is CSALPGTGWAGELFF. In nucleotide form, the sequence is TGCAGTGCTCTCCCCGGGACAGGGTGGGCCGGGGAGCTGTTTTTT. This sequence uses TRBV20-1 and TRBJ2-2, and 9 junction bases match TRBD1. The CDR3 holds 15 amino acids from the cysteine to the phenylalanine. The CDR3 DNA has 45 bases and is translated from base 1. Trimming leaves V shorter by 5 bases and J shorter by 6 bases, with the junction holding 10 bases beyond the gene matches. The germline V gene (reference sequence) supplies CDR1 DFQATT and CDR2 SNEGSKA.